This T cell receptor (beta chain) stems from a study of T cell repertoires in cytomegalovirus infection. General study findings and limits: The ex vivo response was dominated by HLA-C-restricted CMV-specific TCR beta clonotypes.

Deletions cut 1 base from V and 11 bases from J, with 12 bases between. Germline V gene lookup returns CDR1 MNHNS and CDR2 SASEGT. The CDR3 sequence is 13 residues long. Note on this clonotype: Its target is not known.

TCRdb re-analysed the reads in MiXCR, keeping a single row per CDR3 protein. The sample records some 560,000 distinct CDR3 sequences, 40% being singletons. The sample here was cultured PBMCs, taken from culture after CMV antigen stimulation. The sequence came from a human donor in good health (CMV status not recorded). Some clones in this sample may be carry-over from other donors' samples. This chain joins TRBV6-1 and TRBJ1-5; D not certain. The CDR3 region is CASSEVGAEAQHF. Here the CDR3 DNA reads TGTGCCAGCAGTGAAGTTGGAGCGGAAGCCCAGCATTTT.